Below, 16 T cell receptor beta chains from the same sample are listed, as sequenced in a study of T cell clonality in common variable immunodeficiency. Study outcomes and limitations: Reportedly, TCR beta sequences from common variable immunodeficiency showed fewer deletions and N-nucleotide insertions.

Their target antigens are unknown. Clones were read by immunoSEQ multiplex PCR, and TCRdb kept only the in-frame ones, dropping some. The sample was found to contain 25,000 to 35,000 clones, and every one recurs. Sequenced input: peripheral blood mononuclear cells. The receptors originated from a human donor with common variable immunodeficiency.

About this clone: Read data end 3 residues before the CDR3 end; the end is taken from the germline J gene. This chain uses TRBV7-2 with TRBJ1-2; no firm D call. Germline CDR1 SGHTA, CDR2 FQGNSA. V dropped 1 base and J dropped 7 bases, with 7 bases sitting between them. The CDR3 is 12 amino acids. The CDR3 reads CASSLGAGGYTF. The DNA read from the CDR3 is TGTGCCAGCAGCTTAGGGGCGGGTGGC. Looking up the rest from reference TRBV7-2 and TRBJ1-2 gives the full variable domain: GAGVSQSPSNKVTEKGKDVELRCDPISGHTALYWYRQSLGQGLEFLIYFQGNSAPDKSGLPSDRFSAERTGGSVSTLTIQRTQQEDSAVYLCASSLGAGGYTFGSGTRLTVV.

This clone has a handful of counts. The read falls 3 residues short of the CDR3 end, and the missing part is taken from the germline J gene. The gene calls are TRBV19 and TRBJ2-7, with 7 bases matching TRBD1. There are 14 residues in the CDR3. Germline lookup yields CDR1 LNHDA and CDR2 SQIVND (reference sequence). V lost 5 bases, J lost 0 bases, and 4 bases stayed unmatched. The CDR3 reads CASSADRVSYEQYF. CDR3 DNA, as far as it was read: TGTGCCAGTAGTGCCGACAGGGTCTCCTACGAG.

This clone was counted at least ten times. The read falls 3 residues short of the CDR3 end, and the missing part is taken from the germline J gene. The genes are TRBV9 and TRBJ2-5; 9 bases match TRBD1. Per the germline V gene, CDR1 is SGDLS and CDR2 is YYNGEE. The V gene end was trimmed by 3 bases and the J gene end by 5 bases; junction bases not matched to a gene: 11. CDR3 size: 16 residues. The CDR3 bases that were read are TGTGCCAGCAGCGGGTCCGGGACAGGGCGGAGGGAGACC. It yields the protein CASSGSGTGRRET. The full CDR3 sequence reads CASSGSGTGRRETQYF.

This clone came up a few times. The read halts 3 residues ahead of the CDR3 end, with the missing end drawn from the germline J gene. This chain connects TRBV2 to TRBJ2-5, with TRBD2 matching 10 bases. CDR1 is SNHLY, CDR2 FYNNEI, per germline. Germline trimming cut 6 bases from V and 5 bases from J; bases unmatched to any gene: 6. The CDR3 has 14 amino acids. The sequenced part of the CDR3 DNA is TGTGCCAGCAGAGAGCGGGGGGGCTTGGAGACC. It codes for CASRERGGLET. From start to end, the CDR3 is CASRERGGLETQYF.

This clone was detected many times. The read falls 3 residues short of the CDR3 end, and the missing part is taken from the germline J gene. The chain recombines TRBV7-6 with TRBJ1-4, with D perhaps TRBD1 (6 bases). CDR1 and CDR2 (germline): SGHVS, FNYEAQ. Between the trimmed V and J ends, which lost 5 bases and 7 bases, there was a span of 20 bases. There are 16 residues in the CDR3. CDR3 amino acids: CASSNMPGGAGEKLFF. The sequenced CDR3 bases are TGTGCCAGCAGCAATATGCCGGGGGGCGCGGGTGAAAAA.

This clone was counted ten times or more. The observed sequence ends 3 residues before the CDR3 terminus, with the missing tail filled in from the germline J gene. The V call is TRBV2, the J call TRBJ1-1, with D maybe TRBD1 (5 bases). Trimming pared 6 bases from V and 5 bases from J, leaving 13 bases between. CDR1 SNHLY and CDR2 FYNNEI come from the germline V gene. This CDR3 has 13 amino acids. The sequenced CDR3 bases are TGTGCCAGCAGGTCCGGGGGAGGGACTGAA. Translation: CASRSGGGTE. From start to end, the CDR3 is CASRSGGGTEAFF.

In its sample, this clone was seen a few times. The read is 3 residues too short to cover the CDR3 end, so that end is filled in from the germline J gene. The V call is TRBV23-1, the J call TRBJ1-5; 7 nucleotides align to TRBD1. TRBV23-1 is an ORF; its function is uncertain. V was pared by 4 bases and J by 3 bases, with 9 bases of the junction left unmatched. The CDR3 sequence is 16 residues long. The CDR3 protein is CASSRTTGPNNQPQHF. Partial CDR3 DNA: TGCGCCAGCAGTCGCACGACAGGGCCTAACAATCAGCCC.

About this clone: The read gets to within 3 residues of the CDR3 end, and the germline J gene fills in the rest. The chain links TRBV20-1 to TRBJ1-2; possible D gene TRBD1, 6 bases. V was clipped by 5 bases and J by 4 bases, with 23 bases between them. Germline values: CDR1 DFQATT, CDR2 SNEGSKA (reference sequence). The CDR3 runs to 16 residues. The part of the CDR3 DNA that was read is TGCAGTGCTCCGCGCTCACAGGGCCCTATAATCTATGGC. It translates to CSAPRSQGPIIYG. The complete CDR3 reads CSAPRSQGPIIYGYTF.

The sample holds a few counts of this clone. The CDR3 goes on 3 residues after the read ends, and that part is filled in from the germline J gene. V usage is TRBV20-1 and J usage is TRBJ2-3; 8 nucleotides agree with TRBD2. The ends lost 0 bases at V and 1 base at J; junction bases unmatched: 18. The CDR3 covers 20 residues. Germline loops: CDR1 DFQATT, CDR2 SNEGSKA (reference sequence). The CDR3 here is CSARDLAGGSLGLGTDTQYF. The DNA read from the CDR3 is TGCAGTGCTAGAGATCTCGCGGGGGGTTCTCTAGGTTTGGGCACAGATACG.

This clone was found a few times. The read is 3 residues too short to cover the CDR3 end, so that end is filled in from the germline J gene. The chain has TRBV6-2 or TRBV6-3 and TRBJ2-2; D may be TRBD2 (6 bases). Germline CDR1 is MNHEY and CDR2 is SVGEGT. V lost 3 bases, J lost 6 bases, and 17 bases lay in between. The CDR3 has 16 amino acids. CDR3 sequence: CASSYRGSSEAGELFF. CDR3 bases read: TGTGCCAGCAGTTATCGGGGGTCCTCTGAAGCCGGGGAG.

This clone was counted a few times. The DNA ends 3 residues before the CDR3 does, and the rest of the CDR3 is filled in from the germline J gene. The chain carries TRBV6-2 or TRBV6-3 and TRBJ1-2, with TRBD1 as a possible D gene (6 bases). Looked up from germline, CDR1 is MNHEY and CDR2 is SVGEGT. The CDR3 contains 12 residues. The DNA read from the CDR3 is TGTGCCAGCAGCAACAACAGGGAGGGC. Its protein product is CASSNNREG. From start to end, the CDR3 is CASSNNREGYTF.

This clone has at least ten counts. CDR3 bases read: TGCAGTGCTAGCCTCCAAGAGACC. This sequence encodes CSASLQET. The entire CDR3 is CSASLQETQYF. V and J are TRBV20-1 and TRBJ2-5; no firm D call. The observed sequence ends 3 residues before the CDR3 terminus, with the missing tail filled in from the germline J gene. Trimming removed 3 bases at V and 1 base at J, with 3 bases between. The CDR3 contains 11 residues. Germline CDR1 DFQATT, CDR2 SNEGSKA (reference sequence).

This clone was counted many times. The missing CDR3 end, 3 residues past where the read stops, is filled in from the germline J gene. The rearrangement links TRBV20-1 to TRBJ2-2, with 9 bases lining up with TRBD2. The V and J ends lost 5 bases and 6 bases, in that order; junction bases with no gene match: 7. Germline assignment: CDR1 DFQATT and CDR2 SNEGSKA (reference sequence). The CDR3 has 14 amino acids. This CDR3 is CSALRGGGAGELFF. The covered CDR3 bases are TGCAGTGCTCTGCGGGGGGGCGGGGCCGGGGAG.

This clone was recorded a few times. The covered CDR3 bases are TGTGCCAGTAGTATGGGGCAGGGGGCGTTTGTGGAGACC. The encoded protein is CASSMGQGAFVET. The full CDR3 reads CASSMGQGAFVETQYF. The gene calls are TRBV19 and TRBJ2-5, with 8 bases identical to TRBD1. The CDR3 end falls 3 residues outside the read, so it is completed with the germline J gene. This CDR3 has 16 amino acids. Germline CDR1 LNHDA, CDR2 SQIVND (reference sequence). V gave up 3 bases and J gave up 5 bases; unmatched junction bases: 11.

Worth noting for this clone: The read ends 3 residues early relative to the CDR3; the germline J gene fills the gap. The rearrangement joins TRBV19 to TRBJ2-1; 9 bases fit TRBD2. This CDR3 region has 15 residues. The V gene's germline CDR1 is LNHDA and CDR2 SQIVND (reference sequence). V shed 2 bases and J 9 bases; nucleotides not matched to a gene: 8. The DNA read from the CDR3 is TGTGCCAGTAGTATATCTGCTAGCGGGGACGGTGAG. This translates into CASSISASGDGE. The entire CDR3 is CASSISASGDGEQFF.

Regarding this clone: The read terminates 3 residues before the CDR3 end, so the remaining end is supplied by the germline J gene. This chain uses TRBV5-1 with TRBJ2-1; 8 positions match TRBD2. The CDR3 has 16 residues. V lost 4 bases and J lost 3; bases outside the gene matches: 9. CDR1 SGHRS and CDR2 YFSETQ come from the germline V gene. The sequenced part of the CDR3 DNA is TGCGCCAGCAGCCCGGGGGCGGGGGGCTTCTACAATGAG. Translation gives CASSPGAGGFYNE. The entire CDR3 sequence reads CASSPGAGGFYNEQFF.